The 13 T cell receptor beta chains presented below share a single source sample, sequenced in a study of T cell clonality in common variable immunodeficiency. The protocol was immunoSEQ multiplex PCR, while the TCRdb copy is restricted to in-frame clones and leaves out a portion. The sample was found to contain tens of thousands of clones, and every one recurs. Specimen: peripheral blood mononuclear cells. The receptors here all came from a person aged 18 to 75 in good health.

This clone counts as medium-sized. The read falls 3 residues short of the CDR3 end, and the missing part is taken from the germline J gene. The chain combines TRBV7-2 with TRBJ2-1, with 10 bases identical to TRBD1. The CDR3 has 15 residues. The V gene end was trimmed by 4 bases and the J gene end by 3 bases; junction bases not matched to a gene: 3. Germline lookup yields CDR1 SGHTA and CDR2 FQGNSA. Incomplete CDR3 DNA: TGTGCCAGCAGCTGGGGGACAGGGGACTACAATGAG. The encoded protein is CASSWGTGDYNE. The entire CDR3 protein is CASSWGTGDYNEQFF.

This clone was picked up many times. The CDR3 end falls 3 residues outside the read, so it is completed with the germline J gene. This rearrangement joins TRBV7-8 to TRBJ2-7; TRBD2 matches at 7 bases. The CDR3 length is 15 residues. V shed 6 bases, J shed 6 bases, and the junction held 14 bases outside the gene matches. The germline gives CDR1 SGHVS, CDR2 FQNEAQ. CDR3 sequence: CASRGGVLSVGEQYF. The CDR3 bases that were read are TGTGCCAGCAGGGGGGGGGTACTATCCGTCGGCGAG.

The sample holds many counts of this clone. The read is 3 residues too short to cover the CDR3 end, so that end is filled in from the germline J gene. The chain combines TRBV2 with TRBJ1-1; no definite D call. The V and J ends lost 4 bases and 6 bases respectively, with 12 bases between them. CDR1 is SNHLY, CDR2 FYNNEI, per germline. The CDR3 covers 13 residues. CDR3 sequence reads: CASSGARIAEAFF. The CDR3 DNA, read in part, is TGTGCCAGCAGTGGGGCCAGGATCGCTGAA. Full variable domain (missing parts from reference TRBV2 and TRBJ1-1): EPEVTQTPSHQVTQMGQEVILRCVPISNHLYFYWYRQILGQKVEFLVSFYNNEISEKSEIFDDQFSVERPDGSNFTLKIRSTKLEDSAMYFCASSGARIAEAFFGQGTRLTVV.

There are many counts of this clone. The read falls 3 residues short of the CDR3 end, and the missing part is taken from the germline J gene. The V gene is TRBV12-5, the J gene TRBJ2-6, with 7 positions matching TRBD1. Germline V gene data show CDR1 as LGHNT and CDR2 as FRNRAP. The CDR3 extends over 17 amino acids. V was clipped by 3 bases and J by 3 bases; unmatched bases: 8. The sequenced part of the CDR3 DNA is TGTGCTAGTGGTTTCACAACCGACAGGGATGGGGCCAACGTC. The encoded protein is CASGFTTDRDGANV. The complete CDR3 protein is CASGFTTDRDGANVLTF.

This clone was recorded a few times. Sequencing ends 3 residues short of the CDR3 end; the germline J gene provides the rest. This chain uses TRBV5-1 with TRBJ2-7, with a tentative D call TRBD2 (6 bases). Germline lookup yields CDR1 SGHRS and CDR2 YFSETQ. Trimming cost V 5 bases and J 0 bases, with 12 bases left between them. The length of the CDR3 is 14 residues. CDR3 in amino acids: CASRGLKSSYEQYF. CDR3 DNA, as far as it was read: TGCGCCAGCAGGGGACTTAAGAGCTCCTACGAG.

This clone was detected ten times or more. Coverage ceases 3 residues before the CDR3 finishes, and the germline J gene fills in the end. The V gene is TRBV7-9, the J gene TRBJ2-1; no clear D gene. The germline CDR1 and CDR2 sequences are SEHNR and FQNEAQ (reference sequence). The CDR3 totals 13 residues. Trimming took 1 base from V and 6 from J, leaving 7 bases between them. The CDR3 DNA, read in part, is TGTGCCAGCAGCTTAGAGGCAGGCAATGAG. Amino acid sequence: CASSLEAGNE. The CDR3, in full, reads CASSLEAGNEQFF.

This clone was counted many times. The read finishes 3 residues shy of the CDR3 end, and the germline J gene is used to complete it. The chain combines TRBV18 with TRBJ2-7; D might be TRBD2 (6 bases). In germline, CDR1 is KGHSH, CDR2 LQKENI. This CDR3 comprises 14 residues. Trimming cost V 2 bases and J 6 bases, with 14 bases left between them. The CDR3 spells CASSPTSGPSEQYF. The part of the CDR3 DNA that was read is TGTGCCAGCTCACCAACCAGCGGGCCCTCCGAG.

This clone was recorded at least ten times. The read gets to within 3 residues of the CDR3 end, and the germline J gene fills in the rest. The chain has TRBV4-1 and TRBJ2-5; D may be TRBD1 (6 bases). The CDR3 has 16 amino acids. The V gene lost 3 bases and the J gene lost 5 bases, with 19 bases spanning the gap. The germline V gene encodes CDR1 MGHRA and CDR2 YSYEKL. The CDR3 is CASSQVLQGGEETQYF. Partial CDR3 DNA: TGCGCCAGCAGCCAGGTGTTACAGGGTGGAGAGGAGACC.

This clone was counted ten times or more. The read falls 3 residues short of the CDR3 end, and the missing part is taken from the germline J gene. This rearrangement joins TRBV30 to TRBJ1-2; D gene unclear. Germline V gene data show CDR1 as GTSNPN and CDR2 as SVGIG (reference sequence). The CDR3 sequence is 9 residues long. CDR3 sequence: CACKGYYTF. CDR3 DNA, as far as it was read: TGTGCCTGTAAGGGTTAC.

Ten or more counts support this clone. The read ends 3 residues early relative to the CDR3; the germline J gene fills the gap. This chain connects TRBV18 to TRBJ1-1, with D tentatively TRBD1 (5 bases). CDR1 is KGHSH, CDR2 LQKENI, per germline. V was cut by 6 bases and J by 1 base, with 9 bases left in between. CDR3 length equals 13 residues. The covered CDR3 bases are TGTGCCAGCTCCCACGGGGGGAACACTGAA. Its translation: CASSHGGNTE. The CDR3 in full is CASSHGGNTEAFF.

This clone was detected many times. The read finishes 3 residues shy of the CDR3 end, and the germline J gene is used to complete it. The chain recombines TRBV6-1 with TRBJ1-1; 7 bases are shared with TRBD1. This CDR3 spans 15 amino acids. Germline CDR1 MNHNS, CDR2 SASEGT. Trimming at V came to 4 bases and at J to 0 bases, leaving 5 bases not matched to a gene. The CDR3 spells CASSAGDSLNTEAFF. CDR3 bases read: TGTGCCAGCAGTGCTGGGGACAGCCTGAACACTGAA.

Points on this clone: The read stops 3 residues short of the end of the CDR3; the missing end is completed from the germline J gene. V usage is TRBV7-2 and J usage is TRBJ1-2, with D perhaps TRBD1 (6 bases). There are 12 residues in the CDR3. CDR1 and CDR2 from the germline V gene are SGHTA and FQGNSA. CDR3 loop: CASRRGGGDYTF. CDR3 DNA (partial): TGTGCCAGCAGGCGCGGAGGGGGGGAC.

This clone came up many times. Read sequence stops 3 residues before the CDR3 end, and the germline J gene provides the missing end. The chain combines TRBV20-1 with TRBJ2-7; 7 nucleotides line up with TRBD1. Germline values: CDR1 DFQATT, CDR2 SNEGSKA (reference sequence). CDR3 length: 13 residues. The V gene end was trimmed by 5 bases and the J gene end by 2 bases; junction bases not matched to a gene: 6. The DNA read from the CDR3 is TGCAGTGCTGGCCGGGACAGAGCCTACGAG. It specifies CSAGRDRAYE. The whole CDR3 sequence is CSAGRDRAYEQYF.